The rows below give T cell receptor beta chains drawn from one sample of a study of control samples from healthy donors and cancer patients. Produced via immunoSEQ multiplex PCR; TCRdb's table is partial and in-frame only. The table has 350,000 to 450,000 clones, 80% to 95% seen once. Sequenced: PBMCs. Source of these receptors: a man aged 35-49 years with head and neck cancer. CDR3s include the opening cysteine and the closing phenylalanine or tryptophan. Each record gives: clone size, V gene, J gene, CDR3 length, D gene, CDR3 DNA, CDR3 protein. The D gene is left open where the match is weak. The size field is filled for only some rows; it gives once, few, many or a size class.

abundance: .
v_gene: TRBV3-1/TRBV3-2
j_gene: TRBJ2-1
len: 17
d_gene: TRBD2
CDR3nt: TGTGCCAGCAGCCAAGAAGGACTAGCGGGGATCAACAATGAGCAGTTCTTC
CDR3aa: CASSQEGLAGINNEQFF

abundance: few
v_gene: TRBV5-1
j_gene: TRBJ2-3
len: 14
d_gene: .
CDR3nt: TGCGCCAGCAGCTTGCCCCAGACTACAGATACGCAGTATTTT
CDR3aa: CASSLPQTTDTQYF

abundance: .
v_gene: TRBV19
j_gene: TRBJ2-3
len: 17
d_gene: TRBD1
CDR3nt: TGTGCCAGTAGTATATTTTACAGGGGTGAGGGCACAGATACGCAGTATTTT
CDR3aa: CASSIFYRGEGTDTQYF

abundance: .
v_gene: TRBV4-2
j_gene: TRBJ2-2
len: 16
d_gene: .
CDR3nt: TGTGCCAGCAGCCAAGAGTTCCGGTCCTACACCGGGGAGCTGTTTTTT
CDR3aa: CASSQEFRSYTGELFF

abundance: .
v_gene: TRBV3-1/TRBV3-2
j_gene: TRBJ2-1
len: 15
d_gene: TRBD1
CDR3nt: TGTGCCAGCAGCCCCGGGGACAGGGGTTACGGTGAGCAGTTCTTC
CDR3aa: CASSPGDRGYGEQFF

abundance: .
v_gene: TRBV6-5
j_gene: TRBJ2-7
len: 15
d_gene: TRBD2
CDR3nt: TGTGCCAGCAGCCCAACGGCGGGGGTCTCCTACGAGCAGTACTTC
CDR3aa: CASSPTAGVSYEQYF

abundance: .
v_gene: TRBV2
j_gene: TRBJ2-7
len: 14
d_gene: .
CDR3nt: TGTGCCTCACAAGGACAGAGTTTTAACTACGAGCAGTACTTC
CDR3aa: CASQGQSFNYEQYF

abundance: .
v_gene: TRBV7-8
j_gene: TRBJ1-6
len: 18
d_gene: TRBD1
CDR3nt: TGTGCCAGCAGCGCCGCCGGGACAGGGAGGATTCTAAACTCACCCCTCCACTTT
CDR3aa: CASSAAGTGRILNSPLHF

abundance: once
v_gene: TRBV7-9
j_gene: TRBJ2-2
len: 14
d_gene: .
CDR3nt: TGTGCCAGCAGCTTAACAGGAAACACCGGGGAGCTGTTTTTT
CDR3aa: CASSLTGNTGELFF

abundance: .
v_gene: TRBV2
j_gene: TRBJ1-5
len: 14
d_gene: .
CDR3nt: TGTGCCAGCAGTGAAGAAAGGAGCAATCAGCCCCAGCATTTT
CDR3aa: CASSEERSNQPQHF

abundance: .
v_gene: TRBV5-4
j_gene: TRBJ2-5
len: 14
d_gene: TRBD1
CDR3nt: TGTGCCAGCAAGACCCAGGGGGTGAAAGAGACCCAGTACTTC
CDR3aa: CASKTQGVKETQYF

abundance: .
v_gene: TRBV10-3
j_gene: TRBJ2-2
len: 15
d_gene: TRBD2
CDR3nt: TGTGCCATCAGCGATAGCGGGGGGGGTACCGGGGAGCTGTTTTTT
CDR3aa: CAISDSGGGTGELFF

abundance: .
v_gene: TRBV4-1
j_gene: TRBJ2-1
len: 11
d_gene: .
CDR3nt: TGCGCCAGCAGTTTCAGAGATGAGCAGTTCTTC
CDR3aa: CASSFRDEQFF

abundance: .
v_gene: TRBV6-6
j_gene: TRBJ1-1
len: 15
d_gene: TRBD1
CDR3nt: TGTGCCAGCAGTTTCCCGGGACAGGAAAGGACTGAAGCTTTCTTT
CDR3aa: CASSFPGQERTEAFF

abundance: .
v_gene: TRBV7-8
j_gene: TRBJ2-7
len: 14
d_gene: TRBD1
CDR3nt: TGTGCCAGCAGCAGATACCGGGACAGTAACGAGCAGTACTTC
CDR3aa: CASSRYRDSNEQYF

abundance: .
v_gene: TRBV19
j_gene: TRBJ2-1
len: 14
d_gene: TRBD2
CDR3nt: TGTGCCAGTAAGGTGCGGGGGGGCTACAATGAGCAGTTCTTC
CDR3aa: CASKVRGGYNEQFF